This T cell receptor beta chain was recovered during a study of radiotherapy plus CTLA-4 blockade in lung cancer. Study-level points and caveats: Early clonal dynamics of blood T cells, together with interferon-beta, were reported as the best response predictor. Blood-borne expansion of tumor-derived TCR clones followed radiotherapy plus ipilimumab.

Ipilimumab-mediated CTLA-4 blockade plus focal radiation was given to patients having chemo-refractory metastatic non-small-cell lung cancer. Profiled with immunoSEQ multiplex PCR; TCRdb holds only in-frame clones, not every one. The sample includes some 50,000 clones, almost 85% of them seen just once. Deletions cut 5 bases from V and 6 bases from J, with 8 bases between. Germline V lookup: CDR1 MDHEN, CDR2 SYDVKM. There are 12 residues in the CDR3. In the case of this clone: Its matching antigen is unknown.

The source was peripheral blood, collected from a patient treated with radiotherapy plus ipilimumab. The chain recombines TRBV28 with TRBJ2-1, with no clear D. The source of this sequence is a human donor with non-small cell lung cancer whose response to radiotherapy plus ipilimumab could not be evaluated. CDR3 DNA: TGTGCCAGCAGTCCCCCGGGCAATGAGCAGTTCTTC. This translates into CASSPPGNEQFF.